These 10 T cell receptor beta chains originate from one sample sequenced in a study of blood T cell repertoires in COVID-19. Repertoires were generated with immunoSEQ multiplex PCR, while TCRdb's copy carries only in-frame clones and drops some. The table has roughly 170,000 clones, approximately 87% seen once; the top ten hold 20% to 25%. Specimen: peripheral blood. Receptor source: a man between 65 and 85 years old with active or convalescent COVID-19.

The chain couples TRBV19 to TRBJ1-6, with 7 nucleotides matching TRBD1. Looked up from germline, CDR1 is LNHDA and CDR2 is SQIVND (reference sequence). The CDR3 spans 15 residues. The ends lost 6 bases at V and 4 bases at J; junction bases unmatched: 6. CDR3 in DNA: TGTGCCAGTAGCACCCCGGACAGGTATAATTCACCCCTCCACTTT. Translating it yields CASSTPDRYNSPLHF.

The CDR3 loop is CASSIDGRVYYGYTF. The DNA for the CDR3 is TGTGCCAGTAGTATAGATGGCAGGGTTTACTATGGCTACACCTTC. The chain recombines TRBV19 with TRBJ1-2, with a tentative D call TRBD1 (5 bases). Germline-derived CDR1 and CDR2 are LNHDA and SQIVND (reference sequence). The V and J ends lost 0 bases and 3 bases respectively, with 11 bases between them. The CDR3 is 15 residues long.

The V gene is TRBV14, the J gene TRBJ1-2; 7 bases match TRBD1. Germline CDR1 reads SGHDN; CDR2 reads FVKESK. The CDR3 consists of 12 residues. V trimming: 3 bases; J trimming: 12 bases; junction bases outside the gene matches: 7. CDR3: CASSHPGGNHTF. For the CDR3, the DNA is TGTGCCAGCAGCCACCCAGGGGGGAATCACACCTTC.

This clone was seen ten or more times. V and J are TRBV7-9 and TRBJ2-7; possible D gene TRBD2, 5 bases. Germline CDR1 and CDR2: SEHNR and FQNEAQ (reference sequence). The CDR3 covers 18 residues. Trimming took off 4 bases at V and 4 bases at J, with 26 bases between the two ends. CDR3 nucleotide sequence: TGTGCCAGCAGCTCCACTCACCCCCGGTCGGGATCAGATTACGAGCAGTACTTC. Translated, it gives CASSSTHPRSGSDYEQYF.

This clone was detected once. The rearrangement uses TRBV15 and TRBJ1-1; D remains ambiguous. This CDR3 has 14 amino acids. The V and J ends lost 0 bases and 11 bases respectively, with 16 bases between them. Per germline, CDR1 LNHNV and CDR2 YYDKDF (reference sequence). As DNA, the CDR3 is TGTGCCACCAGCAGAGATATTCGGACGTCGGGGGCTTTCTTT. Translating gives CATSRDIRTSGAFF.

The rearrangement links TRBV5-4 to TRBJ1-2, with D uncertain. Per the germline V gene, CDR1 is SGHNT and CDR2 is YYREEE (reference sequence). The CDR3 consists of 12 residues. Trimming took 4 bases from V and 2 from J, leaving 6 bases between them. The CDR3 sequence: CASSTGNYGYTF. CDR3 DNA sequence: TGTGCCAGCAGCACCGGGAACTATGGCTACACCTTC.

CDR3 region: CASSPTVRAEQFF. CDR3 nucleotide sequence: TGTGCCAGCAGTCCGACCGTCAGGGCTGAGCAGTTCTTC. V gene TRBV6-2 or TRBV6-3 combines with J gene TRBJ2-1; tentative D call: TRBD1 (5 bases). The CDR3 runs to 13 residues. V was shortened by 5 bases and J by 9 bases, with 14 bases between the two germline ends. The germline V gene has CDR1 MNHEY and CDR2 SVGEGT.

This chain connects TRBV5-1 to TRBJ2-2, with no clear D. Per the germline V gene, CDR1 is SGHRS and CDR2 is YFSETQ. Trimming shortened V by 5 bases and J by 2 bases, and 10 bases separated the two germline ends. This CDR3 comprises 14 residues. This chain's CDR3 is CASRQQSNTGELFF. In DNA, the CDR3 is TGCGCCAGCAGACAGCAAAGTAACACCGGGGAGCTGTTTTTT.

CDR3 sequence reads: CASNPGPGEGREQFF. In nucleotides, the CDR3 is TGTGCCAGCAACCCCGGGCCCGGGGAGGGCCGTGAGCAGTTCTTC. The rearrangement joins TRBV7-2 to TRBJ2-1, with 7 positions matching TRBD2. The V and J ends lost 7 bases and 9 bases, in that order; junction bases with no gene match: 15. Germline-derived CDR1 and CDR2 are SGHTA and FQGNSA. The CDR3 consists of 15 residues.

This chain links TRBV5-5 with TRBJ1-1; no reliable D call. Trimming left V 4 bases short and J 7 bases short, with 11 bases between. CDR3 size: 12 residues. Germline lookup yields CDR1 SGHKS and CDR2 YYEKEE (reference sequence). The CDR3 loop reads CASSAERYEAFF. CDR3 nucleotide sequence: TGTGCCAGCAGCGCTGAGAGATATGAAGCTTTCTTT.